Listed below are T cell receptor beta chains from one sample, sequenced in a study of early T cells in non-severe SARS-CoV-2 infection. Using its own MiXCR run on the 5' RACE reads, TCRdb lists one record per CDR3 protein. The top ten hold about 16% of the sample, which has approximately 70,000 distinct CDR3 sequences, 10% seen once. Source: whole blood, taken at baseline. The receptors come from an adult who was a healthcare worker with PCR-confirmed SARS-CoV-2 infection or an uninfected control (not recorded which). The CDR3 runs from the conserved cysteine through the conserved F or W. D genes are given only for firm matches. Expanded clones are given a class, and other clones once, few, many or no size at all.

V	J	size	D	DNA	CDR3
TRBV6-2/TRBV6-3	TRBJ2-7	few	TRBD2	TGTGCCAGCAGTTACCGGGGGACTAGCGCGAGCTCCTACGAGCAGTACTTC	CASSYRGTSASSYEQYF
TRBV7-9	TRBJ2-4	-	-	TGTGCCAGCAGCTTATGGGACGGGGGAAACATTCAGTACTTC	CASSLWDGGNIQYF
TRBV5-1	TRBJ2-7	medium-sized	-	TGCGCCAGCAGCTTGGATAGTAACCCATTAGGGAACGAGCAGTACTTC	CASSLDSNPLGNEQYF
TRBV12-3/TRBV12-4	TRBJ2-3	few	-	TGTGCCAGCAGTGCTTTTAGGCTCACAGATACGCAGTATTTT	CASSAFRLTDTQYF
TRBV6-5	TRBJ2-7	many	-	TGTGCCAGCAGTTATGACAGGAGGTACGAGCAGTACTTC	CASSYDRRYEQYF
TRBV28	TRBJ2-7	few	TRBD2	TGTGCCAGCAGTCTTCCATACCCTGGACTAGCGGGACTGGGGTACGAGCAGTACTTC	CASSLPYPGLAGLGYEQYF
TRBV11-2	TRBJ1-1	-	TRBD1	TGTGCCAGCAGCTTGTTAGGGACAGGGAGGAACACTGAAGCTTTCTTT	CASSLLGTGRNTEAFF
TRBV27	TRBJ2-1	many	TRBD2	TGTGCCAGCAAACCTCCGGGACTAGAGTACTACAATGAGCAGTTCTTC	CASKPPGLEYYNEQFF
TRBV2	TRBJ2-2	-	TRBD2	TGTGCCAGCAGTGTACTAGCGGCGGCGAACACCGGGGAGCTGTTTTTT	CASSVLAAANTGELFF
TRBV4-3	TRBJ1-1	many	-	TGCGCCAGCAGCCGGAACAGGAGAGACACTGAAGCTTTCTTT	CASSRNRRDTEAFF
TRBV6-6	TRBJ1-1	many	-	TGTGCCAGCAGTTCCAGACCTCGCTCGGGGACTGAAGCTTTCTTT	CASSSRPRSGTEAFF
TRBV10-3	TRBJ2-2	few	-	TGTGCCATCAGCGCTAACAGGGTCCGGGGGACCGGGGAGCTGTTTTTT	CAISANRVRGTGELFF
TRBV28	TRBJ2-7	many	TRBD1	TGTGCCAGCAGTTTTCCTCTGGGACAGGCCAACTACGAGCAGTACTTC	CASSFPLGQANYEQYF
TRBV2	TRBJ1-6	many	-	TGTGCCAGCAGTGAAGAGTCTTGGGATTCACCCCTCCACTTT	CASSEESWDSPLHF
TRBV28	TRBJ1-1	-	TRBD1	TGTGCCAGCAGTTTGCTTGGGACAGGAAGTGTGAACACTGAAGCTTTCTTT	CASSLLGTGSVNTEAFF
TRBV7-2	TRBJ2-2	many	-	TGTGCCAGCAGCAAACAGGGCCAGGGCACCGGGGAGCTGTTTTTT	CASSKQGQGTGELFF
TRBV28	TRBJ2-4	many	TRBD2	TGTGCCAGCAGTTTATGGGGCGGGAGGGGCAAAAACATTCAGTACTTC	CASSLWGGRGKNIQYF
TRBV7-2	TRBJ2-2	few	TRBD1	TGTGCCAGCAGCTCCCCACGGGACAGGGGGAACACCGGGGAGCTGTTTTTT	CASSSPRDRGNTGELFF
TRBV11-2	TRBJ2-3	few	-	TGTGCCAGCAAGGGACCAAACACAGATACGCAGTATTTT	CASKGPNTDTQYF
TRBV4-3	TRBJ2-1	few	TRBD2	TGCGCCAGCAGCCAGGAGACTACTAGCGGGAGGGCCGCGTCCTACAATGAGCAGTTCTTC	CASSQETTSGRAASYNEQFF
TRBV19	TRBJ2-7	many	TRBD1	TGTGCCAGTAGTACAGCGGGACAGGGGGCCTACGAGCAGTACTTC	CASSTAGQGAYEQYF
TRBV7-6	TRBJ1-2	many	TRBD1	TGTGCCAGCAGCTTAGATAGGGCACAGGGGATTGGTGGCTACACCTTC	CASSLDRAQGIGGYTF
TRBV7-2	TRBJ2-7	many	-	TGTGCCAGCACCTCCCCGTTTACGACCTACGAGCAGTACTTC	CASTSPFTTYEQYF
TRBV10-3	TRBJ2-7	-	-	TGTGCCATCAGTGAGTCGAGGACTGCCGGCTACGAGCAGTACTTC	CAISESRTAGYEQYF
TRBV7-9	TRBJ2-7	many	-	TGTGCCAGCAGCTTTGGCCCATACTACGAGCAGTACTTC	CASSFGPYYEQYF
TRBV7-2	TRBJ2-5	-	-	TGTGCCAGCAGCTTAATGGGCGGAGCTAAAGAGACCCAGTACTTC	CASSLMGGAKETQYF
TRBV10-2	TRBJ2-2	-	TRBD2	TGCGCCAGCAAAACTAGCGGGAACACCGGGGAGCTGTTTTTT	CASKTSGNTGELFF
TRBV2	TRBJ1-1	many	-	TGTGCCAGCCGCGCGGTGAACACTGAAGCTTTCTTT	CASRAVNTEAFF
TRBV6-1	TRBJ2-5	-	TRBD1	TGTGCCAGCAACATAGGCACAGGGGGTTGGTTGGAGACCCAGTACTTC	CASNIGTGGWLETQYF
TRBV10-3	TRBJ2-2	-	-	TGTGCCATCAGTGAGCTACAGGCTACCGGGGAGCTGTTTTTT	CAISELQATGELFF
TRBV6-2/TRBV6-3	TRBJ2-5	few	TRBD2	TGTGCCAGCAGTTACGACGGCGGGAGAGCGAGAGAGACCCAGTACTTC	CASSYDGGRARETQYF
TRBV4-3	TRBJ2-7	many	-	TGCGCCAGCAGCCAAGACCGGCTAGCTTCCTACGAGCAGTACTTC	CASSQDRLASYEQYF
TRBV5-1	TRBJ2-3	many	-	TGCGCCAGCAGCGGGGCTAAAAAGTCTAGCACAGATACGCAGTATTTT	CASSGAKKSSTDTQYF
TRBV28	TRBJ2-3	few	TRBD2	TGTGCTTCGGTAGCGGGAGGGAGCACAGATACGCAGTATTTT	CASVAGGSTDTQYF
TRBV29-1	TRBJ2-3	many	-	TGCAGCGTTGAAGCTTCGGACGGAACAGATACGCAGTATTTT	CSVEASDGTDTQYF
TRBV28	TRBJ2-2	few	-	TGTGCCAGCAGGCCTGGGGAACGAGGCGGGGAGCTGTTTTTT	CASRPGERGGELFF